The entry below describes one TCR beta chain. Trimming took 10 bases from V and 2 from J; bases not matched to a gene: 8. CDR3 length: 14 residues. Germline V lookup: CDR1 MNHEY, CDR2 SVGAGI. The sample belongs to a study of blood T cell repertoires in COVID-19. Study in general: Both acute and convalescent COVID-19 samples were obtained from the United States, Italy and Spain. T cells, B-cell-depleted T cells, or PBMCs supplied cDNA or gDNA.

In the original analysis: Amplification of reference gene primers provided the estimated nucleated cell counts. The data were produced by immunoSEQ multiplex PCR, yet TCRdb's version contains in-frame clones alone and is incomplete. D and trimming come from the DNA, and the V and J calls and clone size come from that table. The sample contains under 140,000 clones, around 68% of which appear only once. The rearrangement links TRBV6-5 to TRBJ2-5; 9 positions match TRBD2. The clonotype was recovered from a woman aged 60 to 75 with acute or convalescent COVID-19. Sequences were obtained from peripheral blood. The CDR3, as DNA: TGTGCCACAGCGTTCAGCGGGGGGCAAGAGACCCAGTACTTC. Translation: CATAFSGGQETQYF.